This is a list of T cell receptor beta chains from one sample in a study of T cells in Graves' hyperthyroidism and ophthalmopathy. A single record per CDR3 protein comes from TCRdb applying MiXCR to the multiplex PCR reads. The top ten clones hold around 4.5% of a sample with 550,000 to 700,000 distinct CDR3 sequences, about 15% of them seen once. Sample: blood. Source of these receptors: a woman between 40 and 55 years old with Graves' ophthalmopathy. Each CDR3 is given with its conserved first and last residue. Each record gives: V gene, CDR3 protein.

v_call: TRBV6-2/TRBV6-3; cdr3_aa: CASSLVRQGNEQFF
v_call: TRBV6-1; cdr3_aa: CASINSYTEAFF
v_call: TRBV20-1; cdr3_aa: CSARNSGRGRAASREQYF
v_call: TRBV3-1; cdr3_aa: CASSQDPSTGYEQYF
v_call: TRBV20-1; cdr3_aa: CSAVNQTGNTPLHKNIQYF
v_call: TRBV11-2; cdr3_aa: CASSPSRGGSYEQYF
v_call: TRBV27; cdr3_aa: CASSQSTGPYGYTF
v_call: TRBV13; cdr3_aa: CASAKQGPRYEQYF
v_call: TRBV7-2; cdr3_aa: CASSLAGISNYGYTF
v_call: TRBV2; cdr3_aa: CASRPQGVGEAFF
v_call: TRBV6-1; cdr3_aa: CASTYSGTGGTEAFF
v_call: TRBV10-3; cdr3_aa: CAITGTTNTEAFF
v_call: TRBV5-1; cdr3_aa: CASSGQINYGYTF
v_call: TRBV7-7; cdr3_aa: CASSSSGLLNTEAFF
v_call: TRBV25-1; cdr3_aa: CASRERADYQETQYF
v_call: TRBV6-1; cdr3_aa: CASSEYGTGGRFGELFF
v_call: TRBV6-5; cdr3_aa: CASSYSWGSTDTQYF
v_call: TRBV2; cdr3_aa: CATSATLQGRETQYF